This T cell receptor (beta chain) was sequenced in a study of T cells after yellow fever vaccination. Study background: The fractions with low cell numbers were processed using SMART-Seq v4 Ultra Low Input.

Notes on this clonotype: The antigen remains undetermined.

General study points: Primary-vaccination clones mostly resurfaced post-booster (under 98% CD4, 75% to 90% CD8).

Germline V CDR1 and CDR2: MNHEY, SMNVEV (reference sequence). Unmatched junction bases numbered 10, after V lost 4 bases and J lost 9 bases. This CDR3 region has 14 residues. Production of TCR cDNA was by 5'RACE template switching, which also added a universal primer site and UMIs. TCRdb re-derived calls from the 5' RACE reads in MiXCR, one entry per CDR3 protein. This table holds approximately 170,000 distinct CDR3 sequences, 9.5% to 12% found once. This specimen was CD8+ T cells sorted from PBMCs, taken 15 days after the yellow fever booster vaccination. This chain links TRBV27 with TRBJ2-5; 8 bases are a match to TRBD2. The TCR sequence derives from a man aged 18 to 30 who received the YFV17D yellow fever vaccine. The CDR3 is CASSWLSGGMAQYF. The CDR3 DNA is TGTGCCAGCAGTTGGTTGAGCGGGGGAATGGCCCAGTACTTC.